A single sample gave rise to the 27 T cell receptor beta chains below, sequenced in a study of regulatory T cells in long-lasting Graves disease. CDR3 regions were amplified by Arm-PCR using iRepertoire HTBI primers to build TCR beta libraries. TCRdb reanalysed the multiplex PCR reads using MiXCR and keeps one entry per CDR3 protein. The sample holds about 540,000 distinct CDR3 sequences, roughly 14% seen once. Time point given: newly diagnosed GD, antithyroid drugs for less than 3 months. Isolated PBMC RNA provided the starting material for the TCR library. These data are also associated with another study on T cells in Graves' hyperthyroidism and ophthalmopathy.

The material was peripheral blood mononuclear cells (PBMCs), obtained at new diagnosis, from a patient treated with antithyroid drugs. These receptors originate from a man aged 25 to 40 with Graves disease.

The table lists this clonotype with many counts. The V gene is TRBV5-1, the J gene TRBJ2-1, with D perhaps matching TRBD2 (6 bases). CDR1 and CDR2 from the germline V gene are SGHRS and YFSETQ. The CDR3 spans 13 residues. V gave up 0 bases and J gave up 8 bases, with 9 bases separating them. Here the CDR3 DNA reads TGCGCCAGCAGCTTGGCACTAGCCGATGAGCAGTTCTTC. Translated: CASSLALADEQFF.

The chain recombines TRBV10-3 with TRBJ2-6, with TRBD1 identical over 8 bases. After removal of 10 bases from V and 1 base from J, the junction contained 12 bases not matched to a gene. The CDR3 totals 17 residues. The germline CDR1 and CDR2 sequences are ENHRY and SYGVKD. The CDR3 nucleotides read TGTGCCACCAGCCCGGACAGGGCAACATCTGGGGCCAACGTCCTGACTTTC. Its translation is CATSPDRATSGANVLTF.

The rearrangement links TRBV9 to TRBJ2-7; 7 positions agree with TRBD1. CDR1 and CDR2 from the germline V gene are SGDLS and YYNGEE. The CDR3 is 15 amino acids. J was trimmed by 4 bases and V by 0 bases; bases with no gene match: 7. The CDR3 DNA follows: TGTGCCAGCAGCGTAGCTGGGACAGAGATATACGAGCAGTACTTC. Translating gives CASSVAGTEIYEQYF.

This clonotype has a count of ten or more. The chain uses TRBV7-2 and TRBJ1-1; D remains ambiguous. Between the trimmed V and J ends, which lost 5 bases and 4 bases, there was a span of 17 bases. The CDR3 contains 15 residues. The germline CDR1 and CDR2 sequences are SGHTA and FQGNSA. The CDR3 DNA reads TGTGCCAGCAGCCCCCGTGCGGTGATGGGCACTGAAGCTTTCTTT. Translation gives CASSPRAVMGTEAFF.

The genes are TRBV25-1 and TRBJ1-6; the match to TRBD1 covers 7 bases. Losses at the gene ends were 6 bases for V and 7 bases for J; bases not matched to a gene: 9. The CDR3 totals 15 residues. The germline CDR1 and CDR2 sequences are MGHDK and SYGVNS. CDR3 in DNA: TGTGCCAGCAGGCCCCCGGGACAGAGAAATTCACCCCTCCACTTT. This gives the protein CASRPPGQRNSPLHF.

This clonotype was counted a few times. This chain uses TRBV20-1 with TRBJ2-1; D ambiguous. Germline V gives CDR1 DFQATT, CDR2 SNEGSKA (reference sequence). V dropped 2 bases and J dropped 5 bases, with 7 bases sitting between them. This CDR3 contains 12 residues. The CDR3 region has the DNA TGCAGTGCTAGAAGGCCGGACAATGAGCAGTTCTTC. It specifies CSARRPDNEQFF.

V is TRBV4-1 and J is TRBJ1-4; D is unresolved. Trimming shortened V by 4 bases and J by 8 bases, and 17 bases separated the two germline ends. The CDR3 is 15 residues long. Germline-derived CDR1 and CDR2 are MGHRA and YSYEKL. Here the CDR3 reads CASSPQNAIGEKLFF. Here the CDR3 DNA reads TGCGCCAGCAGCCCCCAGAATGCGATTGGGGAAAAACTGTTTTTT.

This clonotype was observed at least ten times. This chain links TRBV10-3 with TRBJ1-2, with D hard to call. The CDR3 length is 14 residues. The V and J ends lost 0 bases and 3 bases respectively, with 8 bases between them. Germline assignment: CDR1 ENHRY and CDR2 SYGVKD. This chain's CDR3 is CAISESTEYYGYTF. The CDR3 region has the DNA TGTGCCATCAGTGAGTCAACGGAGTACTATGGCTACACCTTC.

This rearrangement joins TRBV19 to TRBJ2-2; D remains unclear. V lost 5 bases to trimming and J lost 9 bases, with 7 bases between them. The CDR3 has 11 residues. The germline V gene has CDR1 LNHDA and CDR2 SQIVND (reference sequence). The CDR3 region is CASSQERELFF. The DNA of the CDR3 is TGTGCCAGTAGTCAAGAGAGGGAGCTGTTTTTT.

This clonotype has a count of ten or more. This chain links TRBV18 with TRBJ2-5; D is uncertain. The CDR3 spans 13 residues. V dropped 2 bases and J dropped 5 bases, with 9 bases sitting between them. From germline, CDR1 is KGHSH and CDR2 LQKENI. CDR3 amino acids: CASSPAYSETQYF. CDR3 DNA sequence: TGTGCCAGCTCACCAGCCTATTCGGAGACCCAGTACTTC.

This clonotype appeared many times. This chain uses TRBV20-1 with TRBJ2-1; TRBD2 aligns across 9 bases. The CDR3 is 14 residues long. The ends lost 5 bases at V and 0 bases at J; junction bases unmatched: 2. Germline loops: CDR1 DFQATT, CDR2 SNEGSKA (reference sequence). The CDR3 here is CSAAAGGSYNEQFF. Here the CDR3 DNA reads TGCAGTGCTGCAGCGGGAGGCTCCTACAATGAGCAGTTCTTC.

This clonotype was counted many times. This rearrangement joins TRBV12-3 or TRBV12-4 to TRBJ1-1; maybe TRBD1 (6 bases). Trimming took off 8 bases at V and 1 base at J, with 17 bases between the two ends. The CDR3 spans 15 residues. The CDR3 DNA is TGTGCCAGCCTGCCGGTTAGGACAGCGAACACTGAAGCTTTCTTT. This sequence encodes CASLPVRTANTEAFF.

This clonotype has more than one count but fewer than ten. The gene calls are TRBV24-1 and TRBJ2-1; the match to TRBD2 covers 14 bases. This CDR3 has 14 residues. Germline V CDR1 and CDR2: KGHDR, SFDVKD. V lost 8 bases, J lost 5 bases, and 1 base stayed unmatched. CDR3 in DNA: TGTGCCACCAAGGGACTAGCGGGAGACAATGAGCAGTTCTTC. Its protein is CATKGLAGDNEQFF.

This clonotype has a count of ten or more. This rearrangement joins TRBV3-1 to TRBJ2-4; D gene uncertain. The V end was cut by 0 bases, the J end by 3 bases, with 6 bases between. The CDR3 extends over 14 amino acids. The germline gives CDR1 LGHDT, CDR2 YNNKEL (reference sequence). Here the CDR3 reads CASSQEGNKNIQYF. DNA for the CDR3: TGTGCCAGCAGCCAAGAGGGGAACAAAAACATTCAGTACTTC.

In this sample, this clonotype turned up many times. The chain has TRBV5-1 and TRBJ2-7, with TRBD1 matching 7 bases. Germline V gene lookup returns CDR1 SGHRS and CDR2 YFSETQ. With V trimmed by 5 bases and J by 4 bases, 12 bases remained unmatched. The CDR3 has 15 amino acids. The CDR3 reads CASRLNRDRIYEQYF. DNA of the CDR3: TGCGCCAGCAGGCTTAACCGGGACAGAATTTACGAGCAGTACTTC.

With regard to this clonotype: The CDR3 end shows no conserved phenylalanine or tryptophan, and so a read error is likely. The chain combines TRBV20-1 with TRBJ2-1; 9 bases match TRBD1. There are 15 residues in the CDR3. The germline V gene encodes CDR1 DFQATT and CDR2 SNEGSKA (reference sequence). V lost 3 bases and J lost 8; bases outside the gene matches: 11. The CDR3 sequence is CSASTPQGARDEQFL. The CDR3 region has the DNA TGCAGTGCTAGCACCCCACAGGGGGCGCGGGATGAGCAGTTCCTC.

This clonotype has more than one count but fewer than ten. At one end the junction does not follow the germline gene, possibly because of a read error. The chain has TRBV24-1 and TRBJ2-2; D possibly corresponds to TRBD2 (5 bases). Germline V lookup: CDR1 KGHDR, CDR2 SFDVKD. This CDR3 contains 12 residues. CDR3 loop: CATKGATGELSF. The DNA of the CDR3 is TGTGCCACCAAAGGCGCCACCGGGGAGCTGTCTTTT.

The V gene is TRBV5-1, the J gene TRBJ2-7; D not resolved. CDR1 is SGHRS and CDR2 is YFSETQ in the germline V gene. Trimming took off 8 bases at V and 3 bases at J, with 12 bases between the two ends. The length of the CDR3 is 12 residues. The DNA for the CDR3 is TGCGCCAGAAGGCTATTATTCTACGAGCAGTACTTC. Protein product: CARRLLFYEQYF.

In its sample, this clonotype was seen many times. The V gene is TRBV9, the J gene TRBJ2-7, with 8 bases that match TRBD1. The CDR3 covers 13 residues. Germline CDR1 and CDR2: SGDLS and YYNGEE. Trimming at V came to 4 bases and at J to 6 bases, leaving 6 bases not matched to a gene. CDR3 DNA sequence: TGTGCCAGCAGCCAGAACACAGGGGGCGAGCAGTACTTC. The encoded protein is CASSQNTGGEQYF. Looking up the rest from reference TRBV9 and TRBJ2-7 gives the full variable domain: DSGVTQTPKHLITATGQRVTLRCSPRSGDLSVYWYQQSLDQGLQFLIQYYNGEERAKGNILERFSAQQFPDLHSELNLSSLELGDSALYFCASSQNTGGEQYFGPGTRLTVT.

In the case of this clonotype: A single base separates this from a much larger clone, so it may be a read error. This sequence joins TRBV2 and TRBJ2-7; TRBD2 is a possible D gene (5 bases). The CDR3 is made up of 16 amino acids. V shed 4 bases and J shed 4 bases, with 20 bases lying between them. The germline CDR1 and CDR2 sequences are SNHLY and FYNNEI. CDR3 region: CASSGSGFRLNYEQYF. As DNA, the CDR3 is TGTGCCAGCAGTGGATCGGGGTTCCGCCTTAATTACGAGCAGTACTTC.

This clonotype appeared many times. The gene calls are TRBV2 and TRBJ2-3; D gene ambiguous. Germline V gene data show CDR1 as SNHLY and CDR2 as FYNNEI. V was trimmed by 5 bases and J by 3 bases, leaving 6 bases between them. This CDR3 region has 12 residues. The CDR3 bases are TGTGCCAGCAGTCCCAAGACAGATACGCAGTATTTT. Protein product: CASSPKTDTQYF.

For this clonotype: One junction end does not reproduce the germline sequence, and a read error may be involved. The chain joins TRBV20-1 to TRBJ1-1, with a possible D match to TRBD1 (5 bases). The CDR3 consists of 14 residues. CDR1 is DFQATT and CDR2 is SNEGSKA in the germline V gene (reference sequence). The CDR3: CGAKEGTQNTEAFF. CDR3 DNA sequence: TGCGGTGCTAAAGAAGGGACGCAGAACACTGAAGCTTTCTTT.

Concerning this clonotype: This likely reflects a read error, since a far larger clone is one base away. The chain recombines TRBV2 with TRBJ2-7, with D perhaps being TRBD1 or TRBD2 (6 bases each). This CDR3 comprises 13 residues. The ends were cut back, 8 bases at V and 7 bases at J, with 18 bases in the middle. CDR1 and CDR2 from the germline V gene are SNHLY and FYNNEI. CDR3 coding DNA: TGTGCCAGCTCAAATAGGGGGGTTTATGAGCAGTACTTC. Translating it yields CASSNRGVYEQYF.

This clonotype has a count of ten or more. The rearrangement links TRBV6-1 to TRBJ2-7; D is perhaps TRBD1 (6 bases). This CDR3 region has 18 residues. From germline, CDR1 is MNHNS and CDR2 SASEGT. The V end lost 6 bases, the J end lost 3 bases, and 27 bases lay between the germline ends. The CDR3 loop reads CASRSLGHRLGSNYEQYF. DNA for the CDR3: TGTGCCAGCAGGAGCTTGGGACACCGGTTGGGTTCGAACTACGAGCAGTACTTC.

This clonotype appeared many times. V is TRBV10-3 and J is TRBJ2-7, with a possible D match to TRBD2 (6 bases). Trimming cost V 0 bases and J 7 bases, with 13 bases left between them. CDR1 is ENHRY, CDR2 SYGVKD, per germline. The CDR3 covers 14 residues. DNA for the CDR3: TGTGCCATCAGTGAGTCAGGGAATCGGGAGGAGCAGTACTTC. This sequence encodes CAISESGNREEQYF.

On this clonotype: A much larger clone sits a single nucleotide away, making a read error possible. The CDR3 does not close with the conserved phenylalanine or tryptophan, likely indicating a read error. The chain couples TRBV9 to TRBJ1-4; D unclear. Germline V CDR1 and CDR2: SGDLS, YYNGEE. CDR3 length: 15 residues. With 3 bases removed from V and 3 bases from J, the gap between germline ends came to 12 bases. CDR3 amino acids: CASSGHSVSNEKLFL. CDR3 coding DNA: TGTGCCAGCAGCGGACATTCGGTCTCTAATGAAAAACTGTTTTTG.

This sequence joins TRBV7-9 and TRBJ1-2; D is ambiguous. Trimming removed 5 bases at V and 4 bases at J, with 14 bases between. This CDR3 is 14 amino acids long. CDR1 and CDR2 from the germline V gene are SEHNR and FQNEAQ (reference sequence). This CDR3 is CASSQDRLAYGYTF. The CDR3 bases are TGTGCCAGCAGCCAAGATCGTTTGGCCTATGGCTACACCTTC.